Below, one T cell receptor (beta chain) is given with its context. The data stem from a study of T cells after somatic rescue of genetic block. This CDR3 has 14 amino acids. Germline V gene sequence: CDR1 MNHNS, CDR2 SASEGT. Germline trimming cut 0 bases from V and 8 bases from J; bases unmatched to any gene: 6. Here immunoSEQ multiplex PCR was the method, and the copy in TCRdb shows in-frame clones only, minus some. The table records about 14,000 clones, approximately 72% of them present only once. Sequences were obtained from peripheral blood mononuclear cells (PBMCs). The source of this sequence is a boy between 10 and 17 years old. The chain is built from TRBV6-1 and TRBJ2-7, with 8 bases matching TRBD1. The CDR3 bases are TGTGCCAGCAGTGAAGCGGGGACAGGCCCCCAGCAGTACTTC. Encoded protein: CASSEAGTGPQQYF.